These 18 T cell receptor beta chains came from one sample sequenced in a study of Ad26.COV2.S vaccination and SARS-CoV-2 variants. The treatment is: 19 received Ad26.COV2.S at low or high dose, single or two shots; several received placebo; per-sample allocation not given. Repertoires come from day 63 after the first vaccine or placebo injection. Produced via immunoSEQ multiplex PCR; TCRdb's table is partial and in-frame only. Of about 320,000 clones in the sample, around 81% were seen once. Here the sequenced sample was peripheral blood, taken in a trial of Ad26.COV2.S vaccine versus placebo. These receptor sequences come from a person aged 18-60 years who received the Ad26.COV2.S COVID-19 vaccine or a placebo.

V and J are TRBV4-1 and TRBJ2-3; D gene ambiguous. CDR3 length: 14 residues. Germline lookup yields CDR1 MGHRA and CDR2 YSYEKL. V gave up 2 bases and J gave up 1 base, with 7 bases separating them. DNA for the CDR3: TGCGCCAGCAGCCAACACACTGGCACAGATACGCAGTATTTT. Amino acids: CASSQHTGTDTQYF.

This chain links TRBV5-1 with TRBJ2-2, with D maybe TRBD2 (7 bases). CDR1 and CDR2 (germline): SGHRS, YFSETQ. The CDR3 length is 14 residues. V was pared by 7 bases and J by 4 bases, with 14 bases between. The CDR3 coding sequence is TGCGCCAGCCAACACAGGGAGGGCACCGGGGAGCTGTTTTTT. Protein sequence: CASQHREGTGELFF.

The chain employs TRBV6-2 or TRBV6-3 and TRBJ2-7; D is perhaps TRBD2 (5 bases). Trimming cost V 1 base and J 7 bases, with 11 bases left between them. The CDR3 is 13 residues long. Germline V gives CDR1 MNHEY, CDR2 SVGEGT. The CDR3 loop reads CASSYLFSGEQYF. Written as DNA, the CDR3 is TGTGCCAGCAGTTACTTGTTCTCGGGAGAGCAGTACTTC.

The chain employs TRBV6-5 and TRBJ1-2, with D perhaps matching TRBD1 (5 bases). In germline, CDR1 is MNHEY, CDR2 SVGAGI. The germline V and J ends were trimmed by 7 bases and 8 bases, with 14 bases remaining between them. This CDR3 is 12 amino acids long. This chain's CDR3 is CASKLQGGGYTF. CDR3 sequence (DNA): TGTGCCAGCAAACTTCAGGGAGGAGGCTACACCTTC.

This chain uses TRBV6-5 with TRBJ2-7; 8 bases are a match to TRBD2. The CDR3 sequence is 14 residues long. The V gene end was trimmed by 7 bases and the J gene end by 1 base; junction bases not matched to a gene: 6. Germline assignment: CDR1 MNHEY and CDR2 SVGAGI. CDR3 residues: CASTVERGSYEQYF. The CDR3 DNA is TGTGCCAGCACCGTGGAGCGGGGGTCCTACGAGCAGTACTTC.

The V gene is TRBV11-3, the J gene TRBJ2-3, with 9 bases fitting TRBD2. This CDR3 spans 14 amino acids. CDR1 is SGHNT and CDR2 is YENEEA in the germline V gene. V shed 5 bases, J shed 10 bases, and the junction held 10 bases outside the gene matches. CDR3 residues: CASSRGRGGDPQYF. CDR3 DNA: TGTGCCAGCAGCCGGGGGCGGGGGGGCGATCCGCAGTATTTT.

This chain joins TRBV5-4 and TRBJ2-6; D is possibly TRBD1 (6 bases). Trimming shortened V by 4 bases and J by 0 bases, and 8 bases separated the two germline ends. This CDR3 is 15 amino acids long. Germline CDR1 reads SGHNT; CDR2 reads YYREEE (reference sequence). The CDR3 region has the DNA TGTGCCAGCAGCGACAGGAACTCTGGGGCCAACGTCCTGACTTTC. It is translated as CASSDRNSGANVLTF.

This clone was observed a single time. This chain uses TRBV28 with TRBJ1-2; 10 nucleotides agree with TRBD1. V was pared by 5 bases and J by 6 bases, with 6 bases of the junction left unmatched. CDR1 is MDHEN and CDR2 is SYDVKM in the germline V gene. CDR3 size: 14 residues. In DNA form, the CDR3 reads TGTGCCAGCAGTGGGACAGGGGAGTATAATGGCTACACCTTC. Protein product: CASSGTGEYNGYTF.

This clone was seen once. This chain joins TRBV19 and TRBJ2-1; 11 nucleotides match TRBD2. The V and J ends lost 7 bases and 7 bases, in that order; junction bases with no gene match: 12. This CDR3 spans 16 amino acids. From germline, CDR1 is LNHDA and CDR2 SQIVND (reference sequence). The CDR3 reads CASTPLLAGALNEQFF. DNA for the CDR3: TGTGCCAGTACCCCCCTACTAGCGGGGGCCCTTAATGAGCAGTTCTTC.

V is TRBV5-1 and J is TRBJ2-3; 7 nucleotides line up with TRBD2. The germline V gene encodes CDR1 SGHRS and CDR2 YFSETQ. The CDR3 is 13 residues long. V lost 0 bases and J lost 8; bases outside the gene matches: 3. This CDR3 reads CASSLDGEGTQYF. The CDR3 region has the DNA TGCGCCAGCAGCTTGGATGGGGAGGGTACGCAGTATTTT.

For the CDR3, the DNA is TGCGCCAGCAGCTGGGGGAGGAGCGGGGCCACGACCGGGGAGCTGTTTTTT. It specifies CASSWGRSGATTGELFF. The V and J genes are TRBV5-1 and TRBJ2-2, with TRBD2 matching 7 bases. This CDR3 has 17 amino acids. Germline CDR1 SGHRS, CDR2 YFSETQ. The ends lost 3 bases at V and 5 bases at J; junction bases unmatched: 13.

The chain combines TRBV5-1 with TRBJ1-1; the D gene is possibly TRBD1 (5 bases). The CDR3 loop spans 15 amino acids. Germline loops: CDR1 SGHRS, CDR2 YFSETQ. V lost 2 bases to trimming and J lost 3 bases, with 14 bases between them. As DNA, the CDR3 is TGCGCCAGCAGCTTCGGGGCCTCGGAGTACACTGAAGCTTTCTTT. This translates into CASSFGASEYTEAFF. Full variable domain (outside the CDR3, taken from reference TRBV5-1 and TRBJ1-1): KAGVTQTPRYLIKTRGQQVTLSCSPISGHRSVSWYQQTPGQGLQFLFEYFSETQRNKGNFPGRFSGRQFSNSRSEMNVSTLELGDSALYLCASSFGASEYTEAFFGQGTRLTVV.

Here the CDR3 DNA reads TGTGCCAGCAGTTACGCTAGCGGGGGAAATGAGCAGTTCTTC. Translation: CASSYASGGNEQFF. The chain combines TRBV6-5 with TRBJ2-1; 10 positions match TRBD2. This CDR3 is 14 amino acids long. V was clipped by 2 bases and J by 7 bases; unmatched bases: 2. The germline gives CDR1 MNHEY, CDR2 SVGAGI.

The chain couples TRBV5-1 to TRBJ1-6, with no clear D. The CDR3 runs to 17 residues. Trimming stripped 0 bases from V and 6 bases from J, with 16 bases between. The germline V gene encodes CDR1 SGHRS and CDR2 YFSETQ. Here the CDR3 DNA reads TGCGCCAGCAGCTTGGACCATGGAAGAGGGATTAATTCACCCCTCCACTTT. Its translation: CASSLDHGRGINSPLHF.

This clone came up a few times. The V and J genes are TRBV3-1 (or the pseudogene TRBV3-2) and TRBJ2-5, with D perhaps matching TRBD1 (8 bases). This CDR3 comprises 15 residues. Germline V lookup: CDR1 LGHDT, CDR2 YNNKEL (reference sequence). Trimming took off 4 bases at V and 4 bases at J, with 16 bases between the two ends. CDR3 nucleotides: TGTGCCAGCAGCCTTCGAACAGGGGGGGGAGAGACCCAGTACTTC. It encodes CASSLRTGGGETQYF.

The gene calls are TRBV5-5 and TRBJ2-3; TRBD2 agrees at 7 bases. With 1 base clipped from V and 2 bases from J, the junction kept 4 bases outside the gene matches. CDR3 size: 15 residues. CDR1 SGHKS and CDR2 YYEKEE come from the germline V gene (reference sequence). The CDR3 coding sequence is TGTGCCAGCAGCTTGAGCGGGACCTACACAGATACGCAGTATTTT. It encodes CASSLSGTYTDTQYF.

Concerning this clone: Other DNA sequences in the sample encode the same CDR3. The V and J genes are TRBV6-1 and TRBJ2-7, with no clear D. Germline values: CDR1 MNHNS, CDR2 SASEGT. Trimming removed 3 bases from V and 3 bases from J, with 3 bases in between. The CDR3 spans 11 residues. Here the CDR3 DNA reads TGTGCCAGCAGTGACAGCTACGAGCAGTACTTC. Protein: CASSDSYEQYF.

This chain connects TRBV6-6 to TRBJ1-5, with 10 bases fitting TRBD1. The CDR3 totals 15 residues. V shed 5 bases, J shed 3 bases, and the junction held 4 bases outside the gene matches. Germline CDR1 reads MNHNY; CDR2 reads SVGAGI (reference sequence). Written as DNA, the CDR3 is TGTGCCAGCAGTCAGACAGGGGGCTTCAATCAGCCCCAGCATTTT. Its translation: CASSQTGGFNQPQHF.